This is a list of T cell receptor beta chains from one sample in a study of blood T cell repertoires in COVID-19. The repertoire was sequenced with immunoSEQ multiplex PCR; TCRdb's copy has only in-frame clones and lacks some. The data contain roughly 190,000 clones, around nine tenths of them seen just once; the ten biggest clones take up less than 3.5%. Source material: peripheral blood. Receptors were obtained from a man aged 70-80 years with acute or convalescent COVID-19. Both conserved end residues are part of each CDR3. D genes are given only for firm matches. Not all rows give a size; the values are once, few, many and, for expanded clones, a class.

D	V	size	J	CDR3	DNA
-	TRBV7-2	-	TRBJ1-1	CASSLKRENTEAFF	TGTGCCAGCAGCTTAAAGCGGGAAAACACTGAAGCTTTCTTT
-	TRBV5-1	-	TRBJ2-2	CASSLSRGRIAGELFF	TGCGCCAGCAGCTTGTCGCGGGGGCGGATTGCTGGGGAGCTGTTTTTT
TRBD1	TRBV28	few	TRBJ1-4	CASRGTGLDEKLFF	TGTGCCAGCAGGGGGACAGGATTAGACGAAAAACTGTTTTTT
-	TRBV7-7	-	TRBJ2-3	CASSLGYSTDTQYF	TGTGCTAGCAGCTTAGGCTATAGCACAGATACGCAGTATTTT
-	TRBV5-4	-	TRBJ2-5	CASSLPGERVRETQYF	TGTGCCAGCAGCTTGCCAGGGGAGAGGGTGCGGGAGACCCAGTACTTC
TRBD1	TRBV18	few	TRBJ1-2	CASSPNKAGGDGYTF	TGTGCCAGCTCACCCAATAAGGCAGGGGGCGATGGCTACACCTTC
TRBD1	TRBV28	-	TRBJ1-3	CASSLGGQAGNTIYF	TGTGCCAGCAGTTTAGGGGGACAGGCTGGAAACACCATATATTTT
TRBD2	TRBV27	-	TRBJ2-7	CASSLRVAGGSREQYF	TGTGCCAGCAGTTTAAGGGTAGCGGGAGGCTCACGCGAGCAGTACTTC
-	TRBV27	-	TRBJ1-2	CASSRYWGELNYGYTF	TGTGCCAGCAGTCGGTATTGGGGAGAATTGAACTATGGCTACACCTTC
-	TRBV5-4	-	TRBJ1-3	CASSLAGAGNTIYF	TGTGCCAGCAGCTTGGCAGGGGCTGGAAACACCATATATTTT
-	TRBV27	-	TRBJ2-3	CASSSYSTDTQYF	TGTGCCAGCAGTTCTTATAGCACAGATACGCAGTATTTT
TRBD2	TRBV7-2	-	TRBJ2-5	CASSPRLAGGPSGETQYF	TGTGCCAGCAGCCCCCGACTAGCGGGAGGGCCTAGTGGGGAGACCCAGTACTTC
TRBD1	TRBV11-2	-	TRBJ2-7	CASSPMGQGNYEQYF	TGTGCCAGCAGCCCCATGGGACAGGGAAATTACGAGCAGTACTTC
TRBD1	TRBV28	-	TRBJ2-5	CASSLPGQQETQYF	TGTGCCAGCAGTTTACCGGGACAGCAAGAGACCCAGTACTTC
TRBD2	TRBV28	once	TRBJ2-3	CASSTQGLAGPTSTDTQYF	TGTGCCAGCAGTACCCAGGGACTAGCGGGGCCCACTAGCACAGATACGCAGTATTTT
-	TRBV3-1/TRBV3-2	-	TRBJ1-4	CASSQASWFGGRGEKLFF	TGTGCCAGCAGCCAAGCCTCCTGGTTCGGGGGGCGAGGTGAAAAACTGTTTTTT
-	TRBV5-4	-	TRBJ1-1	CASRSQGQMNTEAFF	TGTGCCAGCAGGTCGCAAGGACAGATGAACACTGAAGCTTTCTTT
TRBD2	TRBV7-2	-	TRBJ2-1	CASSRSGGANNEQFF	TGTGCCAGCAGCCGTAGCGGGGGGGCCAACAATGAGCAGTTCTTC
-	TRBV7-2	-	TRBJ1-1	CASSLDRVTEAFF	TGTGCCAGCAGCTTAGACCGGGTCACTGAAGCTTTCTTT
TRBD2	TRBV9	-	TRBJ2-3	CASSRGVGGLDTQYF	TGTGCCAGCAGCCGAGGTGTGGGAGGGTTAGATACGCAGTATTTT
-	TRBV7-9	-	TRBJ2-3	CASSFQAPHPPDTQYF	TGTGCCAGCAGCTTTCAGGCTCCTCACCCCCCAGATACGCAGTATTTT
-	TRBV19	-	TRBJ2-7	CATETSGREQYF	TGTGCCACCGAGACCTCTGGGCGCGAGCAGTACTTC
TRBD2	TRBV14	-	TRBJ2-7	CASRLAGAYEQYF	TGTGCCAGCAGACTAGCGGGGGCCTACGAGCAGTACTTC
TRBD1	TRBV24-1	-	TRBJ2-2	CATSDPGDRGYVTGELFF	TGTGCCACCAGTGATCCAGGGGACAGGGGCTACGTGACCGGGGAGCTGTTTTTT
TRBD1	TRBV20-1	-	TRBJ1-1	CSASWGTDTEAFF	TGCAGTGCTAGTTGGGGGACAGACACTGAAGCTTTCTTT
TRBD1	TRBV5-4	-	TRBJ1-5	CASSPDRGNQPQHF	TGTGCCAGCAGTCCAGACAGGGGGAATCAGCCCCAGCATTTT
TRBD2	TRBV27	-	TRBJ2-2	CASSFWEGDGELFF	TGTGCCAGCAGTTTCTGGGAGGGAGACGGGGAGCTGTTTTTT
TRBD2	TRBV29-1	few	TRBJ2-7	CSVEDWRGSSYEQYF	TGCAGCGTTGAAGATTGGCGGGGGAGCTCCTACGAGCAGTACTTC
-	TRBV19	few	TRBJ1-3	CASSTFGYSGNTIYF	TGTGCCAGTAGTACCTTCGGTTACTCTGGAAACACCATATATTTT
TRBD2	TRBV11-1	-	TRBJ2-7	CASAKGLAGGEQYF	TGTGCCAGCGCGAAGGGACTAGCTGGGGGAGAGCAGTACTTC
-	TRBV5-1	-	TRBJ2-1	CASSLELEGPFQFF	TGCGCCAGCAGCTTGGAACTAGAAGGGCCCTTCCAGTTCTTC
TRBD1	TRBV11-2	-	TRBJ2-2	CASSLQGAGGELFF	TGTGCCAGCAGCCTACAGGGGGCAGGGGGGGAGCTGTTTTTT